This TCR beta chain was recovered during a study of blood T cell repertoires in COVID-19. Background on the study: The United States, Italy and Spain were the sources of the acute and convalescent COVID-19 samples.

V dropped 4 bases and J dropped 5; count of bases not matched to a gene: 9. CDR1 and CDR2 (germline): SGHNT, YYREEE (reference sequence). The CDR3 length is 15 residues. Authors' processing steps: Amplification from reference gene primers served as the basis for estimated nucleated cell counts. Data came from immunoSEQ multiplex PCR; TCRdb stores just in-frame clones and leaves some out. V and J calls and clone size come straight from that table; D and trimming were deduced from the DNA. The sample lists tens of thousands of clones, roughly 84% occurring once. The chain couples TRBV5-4 to TRBJ2-1, with 7 nucleotides matching TRBD1. This receptor was obtained from a human donor in a cohort sampled during active COVID-19. Sequencing input: peripheral blood. The CDR3: CASSPTGDGDNEQFF. CDR3 coding DNA: TGTGCCAGCAGCCCCACAGGGGATGGGGACAATGAGCAGTTCTTC. Drawing the rest from reference TRBV5-4 and TRBJ2-1, the complete variable domain is ETGVTQSPTHLIKTRGQQVTLRCSSQSGHNTVSWYQQALGQGPQFIFQYYREEENGRGNFPPRFSGLQFPNYSSELNVNALELDDSALYLCASSPTGDGDNEQFFGPGTRLTVL.